Shown below are 28 T cell receptor beta chains from a single sample sequenced in a study of control samples from healthy donors and cancer patients. Sequencing was performed with immunoSEQ multiplex PCR; in TCRdb, only in-frame clones are kept and a portion is missing. The table records 150,000 or so clones, about 94% of them present only once. Material: blood. The receptors were sampled from a woman aged 35 to 49 in good health.

The CDR3 DNA follows: TGCGCCAGCAGCCAAGAAAGAACCCACAATCAGCCCCAGCATTTT. Translation gives CASSQERTHNQPQHF. This sequence joins TRBV4-3 and TRBJ1-5; D unresolved. There are 15 residues in the CDR3. Germline V gene sequence: CDR1 LGHNA, CDR2 YSLEER. Trimming took off 0 bases at V and 3 bases at J, with 9 bases between the two ends.

The sample holds a few counts of this clone. The chain is built from TRBV9 and TRBJ1-1, with D possibly TRBD1 on 5 matching bases. CDR3 length: 15 amino acids. The V and J ends lost 3 bases and 0 bases respectively, with 12 bases between them. The germline gives CDR1 SGDLS, CDR2 YYNGEE. CDR3 DNA sequence: TGTGCCAGCAGCGAGGGACGGTTAATGAACACTGAAGCTTTCTTT. Encoded protein: CASSEGRLMNTEAFF.

The chain links TRBV6-2 or TRBV6-3 to TRBJ1-5; unclear D gene. The CDR3 totals 17 residues. V was shortened by 0 bases and J by 4 bases, with 16 bases between the two germline ends. Germline V gene data show CDR1 as MNHEY and CDR2 as SVGEGT. CDR3 nucleotide sequence: TGTGCCAGCAGTTACTCGAGGGAAAGAGGTGGGAATCAGCCCCAGCATTTT. Its protein product is CASSYSRERGGNQPQHF.

The chain joins TRBV20-1 to TRBJ1-2, with unresolved D. Germline CDR1 is DFQATT and CDR2 is SNEGSKA (reference sequence). V shed 2 bases and J shed 6 bases, with 7 bases lying between them. CDR3 length equals 11 residues. CDR3 region: CSARSRHGYTF. The CDR3 nucleotides read TGCAGTGCTAGATCCCGCCATGGCTACACCTTC.

V and J are TRBV14 and TRBJ2-7, with 7 bases lining up with TRBD1. Looked up from germline, CDR1 is SGHDN and CDR2 is FVKESK. V lost 4 bases, J lost 1 base, and 7 bases stayed unmatched. This CDR3 is 15 amino acids long. CDR3 region: CASSLGDSFSYEQYF. DNA of the CDR3: TGTGCCAGCAGCCTAGGGGACAGCTTTTCCTACGAGCAGTACTTC.

The DNA for the CDR3 is TGTGCCAGCAGTGAAAGCAGGGGGCCCTATGGCTACACCTTC. Protein product: CASSESRGPYGYTF. The J gene is TRBJ1-2, the V gene TRBV6-1; 8 positions match TRBD1. CDR1 is MNHNS and CDR2 is SASEGT in the germline V gene. CDR3 length equals 14 residues. Trimming removed 2 bases from V and 4 bases from J; junction bases left unmatched: 3.

This chain joins TRBV4-3 and TRBJ1-1; D is uncertain. The CDR3 contains 12 residues. Trimming took 3 bases from V and 7 from J, leaving 9 bases between them. Per germline, CDR1 LGHNA and CDR2 YSLEER. CDR3 amino acids: CASSHDRSEAFF. CDR3 sequence (DNA): TGCGCCAGCAGCCACGACCGAAGTGAAGCTTTCTTT.

A few counts support this clone. The chain is built from TRBV6-2 or TRBV6-3 and TRBJ2-7; 7 bases align to TRBD2. The CDR3 extends over 14 amino acids. Germline values: CDR1 MNHEY, CDR2 SVGEGT. J was trimmed by 0 bases and V by 3 bases; bases with no gene match: 2. The CDR3 DNA follows: TGTGCCAGCAGTTATTGGGGGGGCTCCTACGAGCAGTACTTC. The encoded protein is CASSYWGGSYEQYF.

This clone was picked up one time. The chain uses TRBV6-5 and TRBJ1-6; D call uncertain. Germline CDR1 and CDR2: MNHEY and SVGAGI. V lost 1 base and J 8 bases, leaving 15 bases between the germline ends. The CDR3 runs to 16 residues. The CDR3 reads CASSYLGRTPDSPLHF. Here the CDR3 DNA reads TGTGCCAGCAGTTACTTAGGACGTACTCCGGATTCACCCCTCCACTTT.

The chain links TRBV9 to TRBJ1-6, with 10 bases identical to TRBD1. The CDR3 consists of 15 residues. Germline CDR1 reads SGDLS; CDR2 reads YYNGEE. J was trimmed by 9 bases and V by 4 bases; bases with no gene match: 7. The CDR3 reads CASSQDRGLISPLHF. Here the CDR3 DNA reads TGTGCCAGCAGCCAAGACAGGGGGCTTATTTCACCCCTCCACTTT.

The chain is built from TRBV7-2 and TRBJ2-1, with D unresolved. The CDR3 totals 13 residues. Germline lookup yields CDR1 SGHTA and CDR2 FQGNSA. Between the trimmed V and J ends, which lost 2 bases and 6 bases, there was a span of 8 bases. Written as DNA, the CDR3 is TGTGCCAGCAGCTTACCTGGGCGCAATGAGCAGTTCTTC. This gives the protein CASSLPGRNEQFF.

This chain connects TRBV10-3 to TRBJ2-5; unclear D gene. The germline V and J ends were trimmed by 4 bases and 2 bases, with 8 bases remaining between them. Germline loops: CDR1 ENHRY, CDR2 SYGVKD. This CDR3 has 13 residues. Here the CDR3 reads CAISGGLQETQYF. The CDR3 DNA reads as TGTGCCATCAGTGGTGGGCTACAAGAGACCCAGTACTTC.

V usage is TRBV4-1 and J usage is TRBJ1-6, with a tentative D call TRBD1 (5 bases). The V and J ends lost 3 bases and 7 bases respectively, with 10 bases between them. This CDR3 has 14 amino acids. Germline CDR1 and CDR2: MGHRA and YSYEKL. The CDR3 DNA reads TGCGCCAGCAGCCAGACAGATTCCAATTCACCCCTCCACTTT. Protein sequence: CASSQTDSNSPLHF.

This chain joins TRBV27 and TRBJ1-2; D gene unclear. Between the trimmed V and J ends, which lost 5 bases and 4 bases, there was a span of 14 bases. This CDR3 contains 14 residues. CDR1 MNHEY and CDR2 SMNVEV come from the germline V gene (reference sequence). Written as DNA, the CDR3 is TGTGCCAGCAGTCCCTCGGGGTATGTCTATGGCTACACCTTC. Translating gives CASSPSGYVYGYTF.

The chain links TRBV9 to TRBJ2-2; D gene unclear. CDR3 length: 15 residues. Trimming left V 5 bases short and J 0 bases short, with 11 bases between. The germline V gene has CDR1 SGDLS and CDR2 YYNGEE. The CDR3 region is CASRPDIANTGELFF. The CDR3 DNA reads TGTGCCAGCAGACCCGACATCGCGAACACCGGGGAGCTGTTTTTT.

This sequence joins TRBV24-1 and TRBJ2-1; TRBD2 matches 7 bases. The CDR3 runs 15 residues. Unmatched junction bases numbered 9, after V lost 3 bases and J lost 8 bases. Germline V gene data show CDR1 as KGHDR and CDR2 as SFDVKD. The CDR3 DNA sequence: TGTGCCACCAGTGATATGGGGGGAGGGCCTCATGAGCAGTTCTTC. The encoded protein is CATSDMGGGPHEQFF.

The rearrangement uses TRBV28 and TRBJ1-2; D may be TRBD1 (5 bases). With 6 bases removed from V and 5 bases from J, the gap between germline ends came to 13 bases. CDR1 is MDHEN and CDR2 is SYDVKM in the germline V gene. This CDR3 is 13 amino acids long. CDR3 sequence: CASRGREGYGYTF. CDR3 DNA sequence: TGTGCCAGCAGAGGCAGGGAGGGATATGGCTACACCTTC.

The chain uses TRBV11-2 and TRBJ1-3, with 12 bases fitting TRBD1. V shed 5 bases and J 5 bases; nucleotides not matched to a gene: 10. The germline V gene has CDR1 SGHAT and CDR2 FQNNGV. The CDR3 runs 17 residues. This CDR3 is CASSLGQGAVWRNTIYF. The CDR3 DNA reads as TGTGCCAGCAGCCTGGGACAGGGGGCCGTTTGGAGAAACACCATATATTTT.

The gene calls are TRBV6-5 and TRBJ1-2, with D maybe TRBD1 (5 bases). V lost 6 bases and J lost 1, with 15 bases in between. CDR3 length: 15 residues. The V gene's germline CDR1 is MNHEY and CDR2 SVGAGI. CDR3 in amino acids: CASRRGTDHNYGYTF. The CDR3 DNA reads TGTGCCAGCAGGCGAGGGACCGATCATAACTATGGCTACACCTTC.

V is TRBV27 and J is TRBJ1-6; D is ambiguous. The CDR3 is made up of 14 amino acids. Germline V gives CDR1 MNHEY, CDR2 SMNVEV (reference sequence). Trimming took 6 bases from V and 6 from J, leaving 12 bases between them. The CDR3 coding sequence is TGTGCCAGCAGCCTGGACGGGATTAATTCACCCCTCCACTTT. As protein: CASSLDGINSPLHF.

The chain is built from TRBV5-5 and TRBJ1-3, with D possibly being TRBD1 (6 bases). V was trimmed by 4 bases and J by 4 bases, leaving 12 bases between them. This CDR3 region has 14 residues. Germline values: CDR1 SGHKS, CDR2 YYEKEE (reference sequence). The CDR3: CASSLWTEGNTIYF. CDR3 DNA sequence: TGTGCCAGCAGCCTCTGGACAGAAGGAAACACCATATATTTT.

The chain has TRBV4-1 and TRBJ2-7, with TRBD2 matching over 16 bases. CDR3 length equals 18 residues. CDR1 is MGHRA, CDR2 YSYEKL, per germline. The V and J ends lost 0 bases and 4 bases, in that order; junction bases with no gene match: 6. This CDR3 is CASSQDGTSGGAWYEQYF. CDR3 DNA: TGCGCCAGCAGCCAAGATGGGACTAGCGGGGGGGCCTGGTACGAGCAGTACTTC.

The V gene is TRBV3-1 (or the pseudogene TRBV3-2), the J gene TRBJ2-7; 9 bases are a match to TRBD1. After removal of 4 bases from V and 3 bases from J, the junction contained 13 bases not matched to a gene. This CDR3 spans 17 amino acids. Germline V gene lookup returns CDR1 LGHDT and CDR2 YNNKEL (reference sequence). CDR3 residues: CASSRTRTGVAHYEQYF. The CDR3 DNA reads as TGTGCCAGCAGCCGGACTAGGACAGGGGTGGCCCACTACGAGCAGTACTTC.

The chain is built from TRBV6-5 and TRBJ1-4, with a tentative D call TRBD1 (6 bases). Germline CDR1 is MNHEY and CDR2 is SVGAGI. The length of the CDR3 is 14 residues. Trimming pared 4 bases from V and 8 bases from J, leaving 14 bases between. The CDR3 here is CASSFGDTGEKLFF. DNA for the CDR3: TGTGCCAGCAGTTTTGGGGACACTGGCGAAAAACTGTTTTTT.

V is TRBV7-2 and J is TRBJ2-5; 7 bases align to TRBD2. Unmatched junction bases numbered 15, after V lost 10 bases and J lost 4 bases. Germline V gene data show CDR1 as SGHTA and CDR2 as FQGNSA. The CDR3 spans 15 residues. This chain's CDR3 is CATSLFGGSGETQYF. CDR3 coding DNA: TGTGCCACGTCCCTCTTTGGCGGGAGTGGAGAGACCCAGTACTTC. The full variable domain, completed using reference TRBV7-2 and TRBJ2-5, is GAGVSQSPSNKVTEKGKDVELRCDPISGHTALYWYRQSLGQGLEFLIYFQGNSAPDKSGLPSDRFSAERTGGSVSTLTIQRTQQEDSAVYLCATSLFGGSGETQYFGPGTRLLVL.

V gene TRBV9 combines with J gene TRBJ2-1; 10 nucleotides align to TRBD2. The V segment lost 2 bases and the J segment 8 bases; nucleotides outside the gene matches: 4. This CDR3 has 14 residues. Germline values: CDR1 SGDLS, CDR2 YYNGEE. This CDR3 is CASSVGLARDEQFF. The DNA for the CDR3 is TGTGCCAGCAGCGTGGGACTAGCGAGGGATGAGCAGTTCTTC.

The V gene is TRBV27, the J gene TRBJ1-3, with D uncertain. The CDR3 is 14 amino acids. CDR1 and CDR2 (germline): MNHEY, SMNVEV (reference sequence). V gave up 3 bases and J gave up 2 bases, with 8 bases separating them. The CDR3 region has the DNA TGTGCCAGCAGTTTGGGCCGTGCTGGAAACACCATATATTTT. It encodes CASSLGRAGNTIYF.

CDR3 sequence reads: CASSWDRDIEKLFF. In DNA, the CDR3 is TGTGCCAGCAGCTGGGACAGGGATATTGAAAAACTGTTTTTT. The rearrangement uses TRBV6-5 and TRBJ1-4, with 9 nucleotides matching TRBD1. Germline assignment: CDR1 MNHEY and CDR2 SVGAGI. J was trimmed by 7 bases and V by 6 bases; bases with no gene match: 6. There are 14 residues in the CDR3.